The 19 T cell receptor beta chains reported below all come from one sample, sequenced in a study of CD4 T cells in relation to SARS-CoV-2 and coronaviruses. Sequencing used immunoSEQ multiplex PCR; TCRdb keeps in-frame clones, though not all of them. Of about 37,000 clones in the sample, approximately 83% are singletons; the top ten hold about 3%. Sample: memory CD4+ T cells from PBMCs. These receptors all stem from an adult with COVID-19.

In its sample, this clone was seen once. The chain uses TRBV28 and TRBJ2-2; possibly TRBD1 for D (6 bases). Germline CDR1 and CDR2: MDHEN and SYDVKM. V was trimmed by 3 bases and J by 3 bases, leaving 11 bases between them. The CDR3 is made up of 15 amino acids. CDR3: CASSLARGYTGELFF. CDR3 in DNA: TGTGCCAGCAGTTTGGCTAGGGGGTACACCGGGGAGCTGTTTTTT.

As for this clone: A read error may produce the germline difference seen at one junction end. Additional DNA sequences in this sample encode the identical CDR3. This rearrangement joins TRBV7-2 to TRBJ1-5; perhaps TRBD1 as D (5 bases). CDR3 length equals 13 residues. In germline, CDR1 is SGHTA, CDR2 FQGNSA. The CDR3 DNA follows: TGTGCCAGCAGCCCCCAGGGCAACCAGCCCCAGCATTTT. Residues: CASSPQGNQPQHF. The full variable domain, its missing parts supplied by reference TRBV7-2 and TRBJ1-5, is GAGVSQSPSNKVTEKGKDVELRCDPISGHTALYWYRQSLGQGLEFLIYFQGNSAPDKSGLPSDRFSAERTGGSVSTLTIQRTQQEDSAVYLCASSPQGNQPQHFGDGTRLSIL.

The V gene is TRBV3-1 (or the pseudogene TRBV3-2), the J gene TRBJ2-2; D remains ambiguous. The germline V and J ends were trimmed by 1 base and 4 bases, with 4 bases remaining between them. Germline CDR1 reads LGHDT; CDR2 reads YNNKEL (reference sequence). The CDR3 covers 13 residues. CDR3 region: CASSQGLTGELFF. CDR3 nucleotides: TGTGCCAGCAGCCAAGGACTCACCGGGGAGCTGTTTTTT.

The CDR3 DNA sequence: TGTGCCAGCAGCTTACTAGCGGGAGGGCCAGATACGCAGTATTTT. Protein product: CASSLLAGGPDTQYF. This chain uses TRBV7-9 with TRBJ2-3; TRBD2 agrees at 12 bases. CDR1 is SEHNR, CDR2 FQNEAQ, per germline (reference sequence). The CDR3 extends over 15 amino acids. V was clipped by 2 bases and J by 4 bases; unmatched bases: 1. The full variable domain, completed using reference TRBV7-9 and TRBJ2-3, is DTGVSQNPRHKITKRGQNVTFRCDPISEHNRLYWYRQTLGQGPEFLTYFQNEAQLEKSRLLSDRFSAERPKGSFSTLEIQRTEQGDSAMYLCASSLLAGGPDTQYFGPGTRLTVL.

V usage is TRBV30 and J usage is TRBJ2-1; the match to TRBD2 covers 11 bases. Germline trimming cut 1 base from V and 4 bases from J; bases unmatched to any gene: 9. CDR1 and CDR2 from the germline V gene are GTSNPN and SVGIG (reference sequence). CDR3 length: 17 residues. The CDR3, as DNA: TGTGCCTGGAGTGCCCCTTCGGGACTAGCGGTTTACAATGAGCAGTTCTTC. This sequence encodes CAWSAPSGLAVYNEQFF.

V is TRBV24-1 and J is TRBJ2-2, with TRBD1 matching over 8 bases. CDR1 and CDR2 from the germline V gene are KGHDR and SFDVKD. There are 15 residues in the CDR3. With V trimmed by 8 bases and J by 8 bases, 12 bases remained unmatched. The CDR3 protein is CATTSGQESAGELFF. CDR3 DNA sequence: TGTGCCACCACCTCGGGACAGGAATCTGCTGGGGAGCTGTTTTTT.

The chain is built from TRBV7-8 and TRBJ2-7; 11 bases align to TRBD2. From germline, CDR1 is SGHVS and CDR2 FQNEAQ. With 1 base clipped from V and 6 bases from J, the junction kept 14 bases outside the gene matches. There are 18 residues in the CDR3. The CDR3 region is CASSLGTSGSTGGGEQYF. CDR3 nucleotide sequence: TGTGCCAGCAGCTTAGGTACTAGCGGGAGCACGGGAGGAGGCGAGCAGTACTTC.

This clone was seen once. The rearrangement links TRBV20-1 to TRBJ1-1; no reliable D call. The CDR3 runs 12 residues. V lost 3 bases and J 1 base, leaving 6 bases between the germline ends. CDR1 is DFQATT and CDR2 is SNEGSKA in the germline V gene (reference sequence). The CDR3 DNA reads TGCAGTGCTAGTCCCAGGAACACTGAAGCTTTCTTT. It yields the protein CSASPRNTEAFF.

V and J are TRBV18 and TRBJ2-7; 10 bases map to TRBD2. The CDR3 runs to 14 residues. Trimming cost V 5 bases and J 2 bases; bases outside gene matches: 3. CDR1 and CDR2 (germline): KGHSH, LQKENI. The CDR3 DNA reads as TGTGCCAGCTCATTTGGGACTAGCGCCTACGAGCAGTACTTC. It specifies CASSFGTSAYEQYF.

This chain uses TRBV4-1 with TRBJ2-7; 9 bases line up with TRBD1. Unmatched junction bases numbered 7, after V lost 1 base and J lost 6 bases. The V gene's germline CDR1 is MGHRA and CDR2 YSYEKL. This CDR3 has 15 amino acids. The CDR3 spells CASSQVKDRGLEQYF. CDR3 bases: TGCGCCAGCAGCCAAGTCAAGGACAGGGGACTCGAGCAGTACTTC.

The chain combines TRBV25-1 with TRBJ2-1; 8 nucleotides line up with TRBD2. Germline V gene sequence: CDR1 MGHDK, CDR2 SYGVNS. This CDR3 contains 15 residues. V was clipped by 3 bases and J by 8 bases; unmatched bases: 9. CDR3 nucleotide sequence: TGTGCCAGCAGTGATTTAAGCGGGAGTGGCGATGAGCAGTTCTTC. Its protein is CASSDLSGSGDEQFF.

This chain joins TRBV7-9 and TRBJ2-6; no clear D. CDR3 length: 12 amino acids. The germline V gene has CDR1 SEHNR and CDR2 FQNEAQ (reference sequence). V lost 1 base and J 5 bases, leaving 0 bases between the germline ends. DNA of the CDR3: TGTGCCAGCAGCTTAGGGGCCAACGTCCTGACTTTC. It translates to CASSLGANVLTF.

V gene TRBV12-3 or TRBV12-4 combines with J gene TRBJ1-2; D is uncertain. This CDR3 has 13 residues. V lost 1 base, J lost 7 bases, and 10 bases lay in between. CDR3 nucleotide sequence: TGTGCCAGCAGTTTAGTGCTGGCGATTGGCTACACCTTC. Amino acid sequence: CASSLVLAIGYTF.

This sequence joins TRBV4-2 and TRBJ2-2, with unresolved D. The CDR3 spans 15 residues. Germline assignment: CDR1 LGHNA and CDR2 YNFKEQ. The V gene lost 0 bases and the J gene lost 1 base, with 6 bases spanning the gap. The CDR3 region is CASSQDLRNTGELFF. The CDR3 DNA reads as TGTGCCAGCAGCCAAGATCTCCGGAACACCGGGGAGCTGTTTTTT.

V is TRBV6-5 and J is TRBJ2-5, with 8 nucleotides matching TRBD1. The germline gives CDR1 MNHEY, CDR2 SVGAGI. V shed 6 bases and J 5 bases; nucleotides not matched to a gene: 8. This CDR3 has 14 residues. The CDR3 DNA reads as TGTGCCAGCAGCCGACCAGGGGGCAGTGAGACCCAGTACTTC. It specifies CASSRPGGSETQYF.

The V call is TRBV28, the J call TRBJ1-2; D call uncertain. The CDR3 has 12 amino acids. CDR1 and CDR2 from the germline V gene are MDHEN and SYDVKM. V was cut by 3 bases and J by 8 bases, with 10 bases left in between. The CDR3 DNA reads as TGTGCCAGCAGTTTTGGTTTCCGGGGCTACACCTTC. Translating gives CASSFGFRGYTF.

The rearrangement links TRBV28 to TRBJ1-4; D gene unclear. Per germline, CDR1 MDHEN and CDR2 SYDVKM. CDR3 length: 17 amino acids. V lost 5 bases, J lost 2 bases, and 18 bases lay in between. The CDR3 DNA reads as TGTGCCAGCAGTCTCCAACTCCTTCCGTCGACTAATGAAAAACTGTTTTTT. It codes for CASSLQLLPSTNEKLFF.

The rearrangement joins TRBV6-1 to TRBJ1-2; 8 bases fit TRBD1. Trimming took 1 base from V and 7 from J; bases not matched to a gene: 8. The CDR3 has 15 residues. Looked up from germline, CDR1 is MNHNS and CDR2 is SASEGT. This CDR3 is CASSEVQGAPFGYTF. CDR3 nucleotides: TGTGCCAGCAGTGAAGTGCAGGGGGCGCCTTTTGGCTACACCTTC.

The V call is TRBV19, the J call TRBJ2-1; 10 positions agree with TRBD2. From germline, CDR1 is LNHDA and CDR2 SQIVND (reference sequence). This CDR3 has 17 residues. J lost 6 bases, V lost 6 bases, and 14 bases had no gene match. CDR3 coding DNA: TGTGCCAGTAGGTCCAGCGGGAGGGCCTTTCTTTTCAATGAGCAGTTCTTC. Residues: CASRSSGRAFLFNEQFF.